These 8 T cell receptor beta chains came from one sample sequenced in a study of T cell responses to AZD1222 COVID-19 vaccine. Measured with immunoSEQ multiplex PCR; TCRdb has only the in-frame clones, and not every one. The sample carries about 180,000 clones, about nine tenths recorded once. Here the sequenced sample was peripheral blood, taken 28 days after the second AZD1222 dose. The receptor source for this set is an adult who received the AZD1222 COVID-19 vaccine.

This sequence joins TRBV27 and TRBJ2-1; 7 nucleotides align to TRBD1. The V gene end was trimmed by 3 bases and the J gene end by 3 bases; junction bases not matched to a gene: 17. Looked up from germline, CDR1 is MNHEY and CDR2 is SMNVEV (reference sequence). This CDR3 has 19 residues. DNA of the CDR3: TGTGCCAGCAGTTTTCGCCCAGACAGGGCTAACGACGTCTACAATGAGCAGTTCTTC. Translated: CASSFRPDRANDVYNEQFF.

The chain combines TRBV6-5 with TRBJ1-5, with TRBD1 matching over 9 bases. CDR3 length: 15 amino acids. The ends lost 5 bases at V and 4 bases at J; junction bases unmatched: 6. The V gene's germline CDR1 is MNHEY and CDR2 SVGAGI. CDR3 DNA sequence: TGTGCCAGCAGTACACAGGGGGCTGAGAATCAGCCCCAGCATTTT. This encodes CASSTQGAENQPQHF.

This clone was picked up one time. This rearrangement joins TRBV19 to TRBJ2-1; 10 bases map to TRBD2. Germline-derived CDR1 and CDR2 are LNHDA and SQIVND (reference sequence). J was trimmed by 3 bases and V by 4 bases; bases with no gene match: 6. The CDR3 length is 16 residues. As DNA, the CDR3 is TGTGCCAGTAGTAGGGGCCTAGCGGGGGTCTACAATGAGCAGTTCTTC. Protein: CASSRGLAGVYNEQFF.

The rearrangement links TRBV7-9 to TRBJ1-4; D is undetermined. CDR1 and CDR2 (germline): SEHNR, FQNEAQ (reference sequence). The CDR3 totals 15 residues. Trimming left V 5 bases short and J 4 bases short, with 14 bases between. The CDR3 DNA sequence: TGTGCCAGCAGCCCCAGTGGACGGAATAATGAAAAACTGTTTTTT. Translation: CASSPSGRNNEKLFF. The variable domain in full, with the rest retrieved from reference TRBV7-9 and TRBJ1-4, is DTGVSQNPRHKITKRGQNVTFRCDPISEHNRLYWYRQTLGQGPEFLTYFQNEAQLEKSRLLSDRFSAERPKGSFSTLEIQRTEQGDSAMYLCASSPSGRNNEKLFFGSGTQLSVL.

The chain couples TRBV10-1 to TRBJ1-1, with TRBD1 matching 8 bases. The CDR3 is 13 amino acids. Trimming at V came to 9 bases and at J to 0 bases, leaving 3 bases not matched to a gene. Germline assignment: CDR1 WNHNN and CDR2 SYGVQD (reference sequence). The CDR3 sequence: CASMGQVNTEAFF. CDR3 in DNA: TGCGCCAGTATGGGACAGGTGAACACTGAAGCTTTCTTT.

This clone was picked up one time. The chain has TRBV27 and TRBJ2-1, with 11 nucleotides matching TRBD2. The J segment lost 8 bases and the V segment lost 3 bases, leaving 6 bases of the junction unmatched. Germline V gene data show CDR1 as MNHEY and CDR2 as SMNVEV (reference sequence). The CDR3 extends over 15 amino acids. The CDR3 DNA is TGTGCCAGCAGTTTGTCGGGACTAGCGGCCGATGAGCAGTTCTTC. It encodes CASSLSGLAADEQFF.

The rearrangement links TRBV3-1 (or the pseudogene TRBV3-2) to TRBJ2-2; TRBD2 matches 10 bases. V lost 3 bases and J lost 5; bases outside the gene matches: 6. Germline V gives CDR1 LGHDT, CDR2 YNNKEL (reference sequence). This CDR3 has 16 amino acids. The CDR3 DNA reads as TGTGCCAGCAGCCAGAGCAGCGGGGGGGGAACCGGGGAGCTGTTTTTT. It is translated as CASSQSSGGGTGELFF.

The chain uses TRBV27 and TRBJ2-3; D is possibly TRBD2 (5 bases). CDR3 length: 13 amino acids. Germline V gives CDR1 MNHEY, CDR2 SMNVEV (reference sequence). Trimming took off 7 bases at V and 5 bases at J, with 13 bases between the two ends. CDR3 DNA: TGTGCCAGCAAGGGCCGGGGTGTAGATACGCAGTATTTT. It codes for CASKGRGVDTQYF.